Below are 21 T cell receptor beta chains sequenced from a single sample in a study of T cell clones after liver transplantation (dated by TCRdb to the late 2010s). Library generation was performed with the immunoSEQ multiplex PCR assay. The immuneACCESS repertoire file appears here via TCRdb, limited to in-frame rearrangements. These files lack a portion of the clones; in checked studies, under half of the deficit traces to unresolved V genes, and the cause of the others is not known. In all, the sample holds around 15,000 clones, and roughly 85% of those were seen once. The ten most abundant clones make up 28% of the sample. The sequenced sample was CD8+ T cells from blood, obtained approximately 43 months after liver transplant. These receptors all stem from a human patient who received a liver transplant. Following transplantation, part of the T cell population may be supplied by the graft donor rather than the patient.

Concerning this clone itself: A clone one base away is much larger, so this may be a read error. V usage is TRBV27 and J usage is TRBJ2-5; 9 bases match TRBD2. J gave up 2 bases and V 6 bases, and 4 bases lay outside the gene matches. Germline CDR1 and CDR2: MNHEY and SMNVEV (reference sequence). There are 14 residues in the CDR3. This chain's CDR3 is CASSASGTQETQYF. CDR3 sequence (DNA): TGTGCCAGCAGCGCTAGCGGGACTCAAGAGACCCAGTACTTC.

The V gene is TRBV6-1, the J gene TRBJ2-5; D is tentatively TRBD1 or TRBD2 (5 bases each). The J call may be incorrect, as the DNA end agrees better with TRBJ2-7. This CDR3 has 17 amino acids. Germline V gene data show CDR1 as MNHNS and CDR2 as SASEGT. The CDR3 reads CASSDTEIPGSSYEQYF. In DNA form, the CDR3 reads TGTGCCAGCAGTGACACGGAAATTCCAGGGAGCTCCTACGAGCAGTACTTC.

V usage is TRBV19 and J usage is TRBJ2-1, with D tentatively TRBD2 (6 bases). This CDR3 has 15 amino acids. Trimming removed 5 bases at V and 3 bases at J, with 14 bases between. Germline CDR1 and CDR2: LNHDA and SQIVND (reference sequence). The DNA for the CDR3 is TGTGCCAGTAGTGCCCCGGGACTGGACTACAATGAGCAGTTCTTC. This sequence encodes CASSAPGLDYNEQFF.

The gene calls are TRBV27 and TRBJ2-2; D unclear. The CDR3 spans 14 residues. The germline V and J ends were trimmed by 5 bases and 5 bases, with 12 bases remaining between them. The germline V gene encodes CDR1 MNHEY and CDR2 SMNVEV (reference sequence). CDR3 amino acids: CASSSFLWTGELFF. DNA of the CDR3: TGTGCCAGCAGTAGTTTCCTGTGGACCGGGGAGCTGTTTTTT.

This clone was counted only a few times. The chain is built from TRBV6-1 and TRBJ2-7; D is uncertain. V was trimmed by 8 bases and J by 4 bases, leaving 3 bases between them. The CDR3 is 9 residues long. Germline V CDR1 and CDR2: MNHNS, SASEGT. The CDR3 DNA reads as TGTGCCAGCGGGTACGAGCAGTACTTC. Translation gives CASGYEQYF.

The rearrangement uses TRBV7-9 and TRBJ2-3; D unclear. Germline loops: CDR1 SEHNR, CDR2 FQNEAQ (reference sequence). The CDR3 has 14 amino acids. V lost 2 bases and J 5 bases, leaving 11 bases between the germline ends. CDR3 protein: CASSLPWGKDTQYF. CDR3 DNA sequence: TGTGCCAGCAGCTTACCGTGGGGTAAAGATACGCAGTATTTT.

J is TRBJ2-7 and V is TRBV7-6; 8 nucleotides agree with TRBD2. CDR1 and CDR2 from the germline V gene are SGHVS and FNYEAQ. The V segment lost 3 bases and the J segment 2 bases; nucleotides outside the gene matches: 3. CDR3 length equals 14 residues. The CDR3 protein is CASSFGSGTYEQYF. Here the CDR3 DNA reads TGTGCCAGCAGCTTTGGTAGCGGGACCTACGAGCAGTACTTC.

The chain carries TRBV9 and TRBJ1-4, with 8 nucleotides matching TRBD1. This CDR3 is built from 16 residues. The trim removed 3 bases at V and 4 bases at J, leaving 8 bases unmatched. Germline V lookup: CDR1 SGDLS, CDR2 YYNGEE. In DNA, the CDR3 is TGTGCCAGCAGCGGCGGGACAGGCGGCCTTAATGAAAAACTGTTTTTT. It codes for CASSGGTGGLNEKLFF.

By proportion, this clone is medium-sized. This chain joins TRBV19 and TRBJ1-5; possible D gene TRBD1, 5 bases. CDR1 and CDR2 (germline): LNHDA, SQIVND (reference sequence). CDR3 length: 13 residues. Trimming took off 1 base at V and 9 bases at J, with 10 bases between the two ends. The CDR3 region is CASSIAGGRPQHF. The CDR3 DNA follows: TGTGCCAGTAGTATAGCTGGGGGTCGGCCCCAGCATTTT.

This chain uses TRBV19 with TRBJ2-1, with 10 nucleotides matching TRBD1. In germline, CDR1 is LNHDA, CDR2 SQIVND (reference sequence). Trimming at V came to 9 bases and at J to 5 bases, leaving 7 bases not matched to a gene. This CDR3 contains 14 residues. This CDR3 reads CASHRQGANNEQFF. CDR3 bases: TGTGCCAGCCATAGACAGGGGGCCAACAATGAGCAGTTCTTC.

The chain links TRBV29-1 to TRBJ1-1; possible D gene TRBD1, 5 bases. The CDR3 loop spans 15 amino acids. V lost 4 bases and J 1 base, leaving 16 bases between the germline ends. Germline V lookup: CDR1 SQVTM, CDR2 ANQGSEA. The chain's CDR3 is CSVGEGMSRNTEAFF. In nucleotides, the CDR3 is TGCAGCGTTGGGGAGGGGATGAGTCGGAACACTGAAGCTTTCTTT. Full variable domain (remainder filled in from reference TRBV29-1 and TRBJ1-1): SAVISQKPSRDICQRGTSLTIQCQVDSQVTMMFWYRQQPGQSLTLIATANQGSEATYESGFVIDKFPISRPNLTFSTLTVSNMSPEDSSIYLCSVGEGMSRNTEAFFGQGTRLTVV.

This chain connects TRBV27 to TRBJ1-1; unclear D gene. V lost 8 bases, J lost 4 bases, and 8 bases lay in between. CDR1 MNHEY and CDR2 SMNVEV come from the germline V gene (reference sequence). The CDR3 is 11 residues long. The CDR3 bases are TGTGCCAGCGGGGTGTTCACTGAAGCTTTCTTT. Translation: CASGVFTEAFF.

The CDR3 loop is CASSLPRTAEAFF. The CDR3 DNA sequence: TGTGCCAGCAGCTTACCGAGGACAGCTGAAGCTTTCTTT. The gene calls are TRBV16 and TRBJ1-1, with D tentatively TRBD1 (6 bases). This CDR3 spans 13 amino acids. The V gene lost 5 bases and the J gene lost 6 bases, with 13 bases spanning the gap. Germline loops: CDR1 KGHSY, CDR2 FQNENV.

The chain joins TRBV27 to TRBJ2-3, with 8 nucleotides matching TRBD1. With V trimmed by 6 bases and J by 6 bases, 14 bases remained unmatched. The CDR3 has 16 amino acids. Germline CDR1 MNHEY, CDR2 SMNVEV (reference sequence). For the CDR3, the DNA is TGTGCCAGCAGACCCGGACAGGGATTGAGTTCGGATACGCAGTATTTT. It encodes CASRPGQGLSSDTQYF.

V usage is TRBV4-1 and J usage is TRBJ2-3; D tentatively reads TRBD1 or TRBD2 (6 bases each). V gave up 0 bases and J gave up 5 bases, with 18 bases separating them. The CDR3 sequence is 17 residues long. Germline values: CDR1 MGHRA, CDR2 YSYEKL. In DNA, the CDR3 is TGCGCCAGCAGCCAAGAGGGGGGCAGGACAGTTGGAGATACGCAGTATTTT. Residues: CASSQEGGRTVGDTQYF.

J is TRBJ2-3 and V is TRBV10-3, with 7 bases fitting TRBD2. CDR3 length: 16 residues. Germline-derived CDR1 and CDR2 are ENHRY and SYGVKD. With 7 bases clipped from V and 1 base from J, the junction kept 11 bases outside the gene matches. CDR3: CAITRGEGGRTDTQYF. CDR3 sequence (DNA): TGTGCCATCACCCGAGGGGAGGGAGGTCGCACAGATACGCAGTATTTT.

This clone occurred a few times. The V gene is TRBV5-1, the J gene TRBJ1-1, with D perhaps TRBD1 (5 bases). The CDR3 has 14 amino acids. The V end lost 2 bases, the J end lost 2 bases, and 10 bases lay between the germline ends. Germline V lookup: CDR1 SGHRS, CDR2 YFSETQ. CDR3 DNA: TGCGCCAGCAGCTTAGGGGCTATAAACACTGAAGCTTTCTTT. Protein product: CASSLGAINTEAFF.

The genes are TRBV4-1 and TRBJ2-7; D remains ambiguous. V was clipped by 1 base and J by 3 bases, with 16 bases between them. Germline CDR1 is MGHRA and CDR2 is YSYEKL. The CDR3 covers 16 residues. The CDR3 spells CASSQGPATDIYEQYF. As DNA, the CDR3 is TGCGCCAGCAGCCAAGGGCCGGCTACAGACATCTACGAGCAGTACTTC.

The CDR3 sequence is CASSELPGPSTDTQYF. CDR3 DNA sequence: TGTGCCAGCAGTGAGCTTCCGGGCCCTAGCACAGATACGCAGTATTTT. The chain is built from TRBV6-1 and TRBJ2-3; no firm D call. Germline CDR1 reads MNHNS; CDR2 reads SASEGT. V gave up 3 bases and J gave up 0 bases, with 13 bases separating them. The CDR3 sequence is 16 residues long.

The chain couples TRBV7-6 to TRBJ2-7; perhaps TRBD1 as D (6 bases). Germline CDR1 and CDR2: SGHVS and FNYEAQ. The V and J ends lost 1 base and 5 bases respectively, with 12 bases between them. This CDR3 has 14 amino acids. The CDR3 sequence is CASSLGQGINEQYF. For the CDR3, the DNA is TGTGCCAGCAGCTTAGGGCAGGGGATCAACGAGCAGTACTTC. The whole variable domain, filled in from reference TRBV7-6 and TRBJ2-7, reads GAGVSQSPRYKVTKRGQDVALRCDPISGHVSLYWYRQALGQGPEFLTYFNYEAQQDKSGLPNDRFSAERPEGSISTLTIQRTEQRDSAMYRCASSLGQGINEQYFGPGTRLTVT.

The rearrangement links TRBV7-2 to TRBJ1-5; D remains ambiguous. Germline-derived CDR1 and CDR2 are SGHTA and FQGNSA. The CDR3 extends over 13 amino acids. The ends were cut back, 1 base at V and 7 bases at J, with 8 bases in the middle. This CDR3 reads CASSLGLEQPQHF. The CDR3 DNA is TGTGCCAGCAGCTTAGGGCTTGAGCAGCCCCAGCATTTT.